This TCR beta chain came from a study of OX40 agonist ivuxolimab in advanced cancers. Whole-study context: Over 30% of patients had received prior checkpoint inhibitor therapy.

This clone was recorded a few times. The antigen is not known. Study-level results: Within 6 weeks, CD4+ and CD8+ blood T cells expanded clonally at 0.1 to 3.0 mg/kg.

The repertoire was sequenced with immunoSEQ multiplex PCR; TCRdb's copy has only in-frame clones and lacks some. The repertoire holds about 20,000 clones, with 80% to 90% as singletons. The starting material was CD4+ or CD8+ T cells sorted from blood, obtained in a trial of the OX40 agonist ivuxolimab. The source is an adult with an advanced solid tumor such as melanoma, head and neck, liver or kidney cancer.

The CDR3 nucleotides read TGTGCCAGCAGTTTGGGTGGCGGCGGGGGGGGAACCGGGGAGCTGTTTTTT. It codes for CASSLGGGGGGTGELFF. The rearrangement joins TRBV27 to TRBJ2-2, with 9 bases lining up with TRBD2. Trimming took 3 bases from V and 5 from J; bases not matched to a gene: 10. The CDR3 has 17 amino acids. The V gene's germline CDR1 is MNHEY and CDR2 SMNVEV (reference sequence).